This TCR beta chain was identified in a study of regulatory T cells in long-lasting Graves disease. In its sample, this clonotype was seen many times. The CDR3 consists of 13 residues. Germline CDR1 and CDR2: SQVTM and ANQGSEA. V shed 7 bases and J shed 0 bases, with 13 bases lying between them. As for time point: persistent/refractory GD, antithyroid drugs over 5 years with positive TRAb. PBMCs were the source of the RNA used for TCR sequencing. Arm-PCR of CDR3 regions and iRepertoire HTBI primers were the basis on which TCR beta libraries were built. From the multiplex PCR reads, TCRdb called clonotypes with MiXCR, one entry per CDR3 protein. This sample yields some 440,000 distinct CDR3 sequences, of which under 25% are seen a single time; approximately 7.8% belongs to the top ten.

The chain carries TRBV29-1 and TRBJ2-7; D not resolved. The clonotype comes from a female donor with Graves disease. The sequencing here drew on peripheral blood mononuclear cells (PBMCs), taken when the disease was refractory, from a patient treated with antithyroid drugs. CDR3 amino acids: CSAWGRLSYEQYF. The CDR3, as DNA: TGCAGCGCGTGGGGTCGGCTCTCCTACGAGCAGTACTTC.